The rows below give T cell receptor beta chains drawn from one sample of a study of human T cells and chemical hapten exposure. TCRdb processed the RACE reads anew with MiXCR; each CDR3 protein has one entry. Of about 94,000 distinct CDR3 sequences in the sample, 7% to 10% were seen once. Source: whole blood, taken in connection with sensitization to the hapten diphenylcyclopropenone (DPC). The receptors shown here come from a woman in her thirties or forties with alopecia areata. Some clones in this sample may be carry-over from other donors' samples. Both conserved end residues are part of each CDR3. The D gene is left open where the match is weak. Rows may omit the clone size; those that give it use once, few, many or a size class.

D	V	J	size	CDR3	DNA
-	TRBV5-1	TRBJ1-2	-	CASSLVGIQGDGYTF	TGCGCCAGCAGCTTGGTTGGGATTCAGGGTGATGGCTACACCTTC
-	TRBV18	TRBJ2-7	-	CASSRGGNLYEQYF	TGTGCCAGCTCCAGGGGGGGAAATCTCTACGAGCAGTACTTC
-	TRBV5-1	TRBJ2-5	many	CASSLGTSNQETQYF	TGCGCCAGCAGCTTGGGAACTAGCAACCAAGAGACCCAGTACTTC
TRBD1	TRBV29-1	TRBJ2-2	few	CSAQDRGYGTGELFF	TGCAGCGCCCAAGACAGGGGCTATGGCACCGGGGAGCTGTTTTTT
-	TRBV6-2/TRBV6-3	TRBJ2-5	few	CATKRGEETQYF	TGTGCGACGAAGAGAGGGGAAGAGACCCAGTACTTC
-	TRBV20-1	TRBJ2-1	many	CSAPRGTSSYNEQFF	TGCAGTGCTCCCCGGGGCACGAGCTCCTACAATGAGCAGTTCTTC
-	TRBV6-5	TRBJ2-7	few	CASSYSPNGDTYEQYF	TGTGCCAGCAGTTACTCTCCCAATGGAGACACCTACGAGCAGTACTTC
TRBD2	TRBV4-1	TRBJ2-1	few	CASSQASGSFNEQFF	TGCGCCAGCAGCCAAGCTAGCGGGAGTTTCAATGAGCAGTTCTTC
-	TRBV9	TRBJ1-2	many	CASSVPFYGYTF	TGTGCCAGCAGCGTACCCTTCTATGGCTACACCTTC
-	TRBV6-5	TRBJ1-1	many	CASSSNTEAFF	TGTGCCAGCAGTTCCAACACTGAAGCTTTCTTT
TRBD1	TRBV12-3/TRBV12-4	TRBJ2-7	-	CVSSLGQGPYEQYF	TGTGTCAGCAGCTTGGGACAGGGACCCTACGAGCAGTACTTC
TRBD2	TRBV6-2/TRBV6-3	TRBJ2-5	few	CAAKPSSGRGGQETQYF	TGTGCCGCCAAACCGTCTAGCGGGAGAGGAGGACAAGAGACCCAGTACTTC
TRBD1	TRBV28	TRBJ2-7	-	CASSRTGSGYEQYF	TGTGCCAGCAGTAGGACAGGATCAGGCTACGAGCAGTACTTC
-	TRBV24-1	TRBJ1-1	few	CATSAEGGTEAFF	TGTGCCACCAGTGCCGAGGGGGGTACTGAAGCTTTCTTT
-	TRBV7-3	TRBJ1-5	few	CASSLNGYSNQPQHF	TGTGCCAGCAGCTTAAACGGTTATAGCAATCAGCCCCAGCATTTT
TRBD1	TRBV5-4	TRBJ1-6	few	CASSMTGGESPLHF	TGTGCCAGCAGCATGACAGGGGGCGAATCACCCCTCCACTTT
TRBD2	TRBV28	TRBJ2-4	many	CASLGYRDTNGLAGETLAKNIQYF	TGTGCCAGCCTTGGTTACCGGGACACTAATGGACTAGCGGGGGAGACCCTAGCCAAAAACATTCAGTACTTC
-	TRBV11-2	TRBJ2-7	few	CASTVPGRKSSYEQYF	TGTGCCAGCACCGTTCCGGGACGGAAGAGCTCCTACGAGCAGTACTTC
TRBD1	TRBV7-2	TRBJ2-3	few	CASSFSTGVVTDTQYF	TGTGCCAGCAGCTTCTCGACAGGGGTGGTGACAGATACGCAGTATTTT
-	TRBV4-1	TRBJ2-5	-	CASRGPQGGETQYF	TGCGCCAGCAGGGGGCCACAGGGAGGCGAGACCCAGTACTTC
TRBD2	TRBV20-1	TRBJ2-3	many	CSAVGSGTSGREVRTQYF	TGCAGTGCCGTGGGATCCGGGACTAGCGGGAGGGAGGTCCGGACGCAGTATTTT
-	TRBV20-1	TRBJ1-5	many	CSARDGTVNQPQHF	TGCAGTGCTAGAGATGGAACAGTCAATCAGCCCCAGCATTTT
TRBD1	TRBV25-1	TRBJ2-7	many	CADRGPYEQYF	TGTGCCGACAGGGGACCCTACGAGCAGTACTTC
-	TRBV19	TRBJ2-2	many	CAISGAGAGELFF	TGTGCCATCAGCGGCGCAGGTGCCGGGGAGCTGTTTTTT